A single sample is the source of the 24 T cell receptor beta chains below, sequenced in a study of tissue T cells after allogeneic stem cell transplantation. Profiled with immunoSEQ multiplex PCR; TCRdb holds only in-frame clones, not every one. The table shows 10,000 or so clones, with around 62% occurring only once. This material consisted of tissue from the ileum, taken at autopsy. The origin of the receptors is a woman aged 18-50 years with breast cancer.

The V gene is TRBV11-2, the J gene TRBJ2-1, with TRBD2 matching over 12 bases. The CDR3 has 15 residues. The V gene end was trimmed by 3 bases and the J gene end by 10 bases; junction bases not matched to a gene: 7. Per the germline V gene, CDR1 is SGHAT and CDR2 is FQNNGV. CDR3 DNA sequence: TGTGCCAGCAGCTTGACTAGCGGGAGCCAAGGGGAGCAGTTCTTC. Translated: CASSLTSGSQGEQFF.

The V call is TRBV10-3, the J call TRBJ2-4; TRBD2 might be the D (6 bases). Per the germline V gene, CDR1 is ENHRY and CDR2 is SYGVKD. V was cut by 0 bases and J by 0 bases, with 12 bases left in between. The CDR3 runs 17 residues. The CDR3 is CAISESIGSGAKNIQYF. CDR3 coding DNA: TGTGCCATCAGTGAGTCGATTGGTAGCGGAGCCAAAAACATTCAGTACTTC.

V and J are TRBV7-2 and TRBJ1-3; D uncertain. The CDR3 runs 16 residues. Trimming stripped 5 bases from V and 0 bases from J, with 14 bases between. Germline assignment: CDR1 SGHTA and CDR2 FQGNSA. The CDR3 region is CASSQGRAFSGNTIYF. DNA for the CDR3: TGTGCCAGCAGCCAAGGGCGGGCTTTCTCTGGAAACACCATATATTTT.

This rearrangement joins TRBV28 to TRBJ1-2; maybe TRBD1 (5 bases). The CDR3 consists of 13 residues. CDR1 is MDHEN and CDR2 is SYDVKM in the germline V gene. The V end was cut by 7 bases, the J end by 4 bases, with 13 bases between. The CDR3 loop is CASNQRQPYGYTF. The CDR3 coding sequence is TGTGCCAGCAACCAGAGACAGCCCTATGGCTACACCTTC.

The table lists this clone with a count of one. The chain couples TRBV24-1 to TRBJ2-3; D is tentatively TRBD1 or TRBD2 (5 bases each). This CDR3 is 13 amino acids long. The V gene lost 8 bases and the J gene lost 2 bases, with 10 bases spanning the gap. CDR1 is KGHDR and CDR2 is SFDVKD in the germline V gene. The CDR3 bases are TGTGCCACCATGGGGGTAGACACAGATACGCAGTATTTT. Amino acid sequence: CATMGVDTDTQYF.

As for this clone: Germline is not matched at one junction end, which may reflect a read error. The rearrangement links TRBV2 to TRBJ2-2; D not resolved. The CDR3 totals 12 residues. Germline-derived CDR1 and CDR2 are SNHLY and FYNNEI. This chain's CDR3 is CASSENIGELFF. In nucleotides, the CDR3 is TGTGCCAGCAGTGAGAACATCGGGGAGCTGTTTTTT.

V is TRBV19 and J is TRBJ1-2; TRBD1 matches 8 bases. CDR3 length: 17 residues. Losses at the gene ends were 5 bases for V and 1 base for J; bases not matched to a gene: 12. Germline CDR1 is LNHDA and CDR2 is SQIVND (reference sequence). CDR3 sequence reads: CASSHPGQAMINYGYTF. Here the CDR3 DNA reads TGTGCCAGTAGTCACCCGGGACAGGCGATGATTAACTATGGCTACACCTTC.

Comments on this clone: Other nucleotide sequences in the sample specify the same CDR3. The genes are TRBV6-2 or TRBV6-3 and TRBJ2-7; no reliable D call. Germline lookup yields CDR1 MNHEY and CDR2 SVGEGT. CDR3 length equals 14 residues. V lost 2 bases and J 1 base, leaving 9 bases between the germline ends. The CDR3 reads CASSYVGGSYEQYF. CDR3 DNA sequence: TGTGCCAGCAGTTACGTTGGCGGATCCTACGAGCAGTACTTC.

By share, this clone counts as medium-sized (0.01 to 0.1%). The CDR3 sequence is CATHSSGGPTEQYF. Written as DNA, the CDR3 is TGTGCCACCCACAGTAGCGGGGGCCCCACCGAGCAGTACTTC. The chain employs TRBV19 and TRBJ2-7, with 9 bases matching TRBD2. The CDR3 is 14 residues long. Looked up from germline, CDR1 is LNHDA and CDR2 is SQIVND (reference sequence). With 10 bases clipped from V and 6 bases from J, the junction kept 13 bases outside the gene matches.

The chain uses TRBV5-1 and TRBJ2-3; 8 bases agree with TRBD2. Germline CDR1 reads SGHRS; CDR2 reads YFSETQ. The CDR3 is 15 amino acids. J lost 0 bases, V lost 7 bases, and 7 bases had no gene match. CDR3 DNA: TGCGCCAGCGCCGAAGCGGGAGCGAGCACAGATACGCAGTATTTT. It encodes CASAEAGASTDTQYF.

This sequence joins TRBV14 and TRBJ2-1; 7 bases match TRBD1. The CDR3 is made up of 15 amino acids. V shed 4 bases, J shed 6 bases, and the junction held 9 bases outside the gene matches. Per germline, CDR1 SGHDN and CDR2 FVKESK. CDR3 nucleotides: TGTGCCAGCAGCCTACATGACAGGGTCGGCAATGAGCAGTTCTTC. Translated, it gives CASSLHDRVGNEQFF.

V gene TRBV18 combines with J gene TRBJ1-4; unclear D gene. Germline V lookup: CDR1 KGHSH, CDR2 LQKENI. V shed 4 bases and J shed 8 bases, with 20 bases lying between them. This CDR3 spans 16 amino acids. Here the CDR3 DNA reads TGTGCCAGCTCACTAGGCCAGGTGAAGTGGGGAGAAAAACTGTTTTTT. It codes for CASSLGQVKWGEKLFF.

This clone has more than one count but fewer than ten. Other DNA sequences of this sample code for an identical CDR3. V is TRBV5-1 and J is TRBJ2-2, with D unclear. The germline V gene has CDR1 SGHRS and CDR2 YFSETQ. Trimming took 2 bases from V and 0 from J, leaving 2 bases between them. CDR3 length: 13 residues. CDR3 loop: CASSFANTGELFF. For the CDR3, the DNA is TGCGCCAGCAGCTTTGCGAACACCGGGGAGCTGTTTTTT.

The chain uses TRBV27 and TRBJ2-7; perhaps TRBD1 as D (6 bases). The CDR3 covers 15 residues. Deletions cut 0 bases from V and 6 bases from J, with 15 bases between. CDR1 is MNHEY and CDR2 is SMNVEV in the germline V gene (reference sequence). In DNA, the CDR3 is TGTGCCAGCAGTTTATCGCCCCAGGGGTTCGGCGAGCAGTACTTC. It specifies CASSLSPQGFGEQYF.

The chain uses TRBV18 and TRBJ2-1; 7 positions match TRBD2. The trim removed 5 bases at V and 8 bases at J, leaving 12 bases unmatched. CDR1 and CDR2 from the germline V gene are KGHSH and LQKENI. CDR3 size: 15 residues. The CDR3 protein is CASSYLTGGGDEQFF. DNA of the CDR3: TGTGCCAGCTCATATCTTACCGGGGGAGGGGATGAGCAGTTCTTC. The variable domain in full, completed from reference TRBV18 and TRBJ2-1, reads NAGVMQNPRHLVRRRGQEARLRCSPMKGHSHVYWYRQLPEEGLKFMVYLQKENIIDESGMPKERFSAEFPKEGPSILRIQQVVRGDSAAYFCASSYLTGGGDEQFFGPGTRLTVL.

The chain joins TRBV7-3 to TRBJ2-3, with 7 bases fitting TRBD2. This CDR3 contains 15 residues. The V and J ends lost 3 bases and 6 bases, in that order; junction bases with no gene match: 9. Germline values: CDR1 SGHTA, CDR2 FQGTGA. CDR3 DNA sequence: TGTGCCAGCAGCTTGAGGCAGGCGGGAGTGGATACGCAGTATTTT. This codes for CASSLRQAGVDTQYF.

Only one count was recorded for this clone. V usage is TRBV28 and J usage is TRBJ2-2, with D unclear. Trimming pared 3 bases from V and 3 bases from J, leaving 14 bases between. Germline V gene data show CDR1 as MDHEN and CDR2 as SYDVKM. The CDR3 loop spans 16 amino acids. The CDR3 loop reads CASSLPLGVDTGELFF. The CDR3 DNA follows: TGTGCCAGCAGTTTGCCGCTTGGTGTGGACACCGGGGAGCTGTTTTTT.

The chain uses TRBV24-1 and TRBJ2-3; 10 bases line up with TRBD2. The CDR3 is 20 residues long. In germline, CDR1 is KGHDR, CDR2 SFDVKD. The V segment lost 1 base and the J segment 3 bases; nucleotides outside the gene matches: 15. CDR3 sequence (DNA): TGTGCCACCAGTGATTTTGTCAGGGACCGACCGACTAGCGGGACAGATACGCAGTATTTT. As protein: CATSDFVRDRPTSGTDTQYF.

The chain couples TRBV19 to TRBJ2-1; TRBD2 matches at 7 bases. From germline, CDR1 is LNHDA and CDR2 SQIVND (reference sequence). The CDR3 is 17 amino acids. V lost 4 bases, J lost 4 bases, and 13 bases stayed unmatched. DNA of the CDR3: TGTGCCAGTAGTAATACCCTAGCGGCGACTGAATACAATGAGCAGTTCTTC. Translation gives CASSNTLAATEYNEQFF. The variable domain in full, with the rest retrieved from reference TRBV19 and TRBJ2-1, is DGGITQSPKYLFRKEGQNVTLSCEQNLNHDAMYWYRQDPGQGLRLIYYSQIVNDFQKGDIAEGYSVSREKKESFPLTVTSAQKNPTAFYLCASSNTLAATEYNEQFFGPGTRLTVL.

The V and J genes are TRBV5-1 and TRBJ2-7; TRBD2 is a possible D gene (5 bases). Looked up from germline, CDR1 is SGHRS and CDR2 is YFSETQ. The V gene lost 0 bases and the J gene lost 3 bases, with 10 bases spanning the gap. The CDR3 is made up of 14 amino acids. The CDR3 spells CASSLESGDYEQYF. The CDR3 DNA follows: TGCGCCAGCAGCTTGGAGTCCGGGGACTACGAGCAGTACTTC.

With respect to this clone: At one boundary the junction diverges from the germline segment, which might be a read error. The chain links TRBV7-7 to TRBJ1-6; D might be TRBD1 (6 bases). The CDR3 has 13 amino acids. Germline V gene lookup returns CDR1 SSHAT and CDR2 FNYEAQ (reference sequence). The CDR3 DNA reads TGTGCTAGCAGCTCCGACAGGAGTTCACCCCTCCACTTT. It yields the protein CASSSDRSSPLHF. The full variable domain, in which reference TRBV7-7 and TRBJ1-6 provide the parts outside the CDR3, is GAGVSQSPRYKVTKRGQDVTLRCDPISSHATLYWYQQALGQGPEFLTYFNYEAQPDKSGLPSDRFSAERPEGSISTLTIQRTEQRDSAMYRCASSSDRSSPLHFGNGTRLTVT.

This chain joins TRBV28 and TRBJ2-5, with D tentatively TRBD2 (6 bases). Trimming pared 6 bases from V and 0 bases from J, leaving 17 bases between. CDR3 length: 16 amino acids. Germline CDR1 and CDR2: MDHEN and SYDVKM. CDR3 amino acids: CASSPRGGAYQETQYF. The CDR3 DNA follows: TGTGCCAGCAGCCCCCGAGGAGGGGCTTACCAAGAGACCCAGTACTTC.

The rearrangement uses TRBV18 and TRBJ2-7, with 7 bases lining up with TRBD1. Trimming took 3 bases from V and 3 from J; bases not matched to a gene: 8. The CDR3 is 15 residues long. CDR1 KGHSH and CDR2 LQKENI come from the germline V gene. In DNA form, the CDR3 reads TGTGCCAGCTCACCTATAAGGGACAGCCACTACGAGCAGTACTTC. Its translation is CASSPIRDSHYEQYF.

This clone is medium-sized in the sample. The chain couples TRBV5-4 to TRBJ1-1, with D hard to call. Germline V CDR1 and CDR2: SGHNT, YYREEE (reference sequence). Trimming took 0 bases from V and 1 from J, leaving 4 bases between them. CDR3 length: 13 residues. The CDR3 here is CASSLAANTEAFF. The CDR3 DNA reads TGTGCCAGCAGCTTGGCTGCGAACACTGAAGCTTTCTTT.